This TCR beta chain was retrieved from a study of T-cell reconstitution after alpha-beta-depleted transplantation in children. This clonotype was observed at least ten times. Library preparation (for TCRbeta) was performed with unique molecular identifiers. Via MiXCR, TCRdb re-called the PCR reads, giving one row per CDR3 protein. The sample holds fewer than 200,000 distinct CDR3 sequences, approximately 6.8% seen once. Germline V gives CDR1 SQVTM, CDR2 ANQGSEA. The length of the CDR3 is 13 residues. V was cut by 3 bases and J by 1 base, with 9 bases left in between. The gene calls are TRBV29-1 and TRBJ2-5; TRBD1 might be the D (6 bases). The TCR was taken from a human donor who donated a stem cell graft to a child with Wiskott-Aldrich syndrome. This material consisted of PBMCs from the stem cell graft donor, taken from the stem cell graft. The chain's CDR3 is CSVDTDSQETQYF. The CDR3 DNA follows: TGCAGCGTTGACACGGACAGCCAAGAGACCCAGTACTTC.